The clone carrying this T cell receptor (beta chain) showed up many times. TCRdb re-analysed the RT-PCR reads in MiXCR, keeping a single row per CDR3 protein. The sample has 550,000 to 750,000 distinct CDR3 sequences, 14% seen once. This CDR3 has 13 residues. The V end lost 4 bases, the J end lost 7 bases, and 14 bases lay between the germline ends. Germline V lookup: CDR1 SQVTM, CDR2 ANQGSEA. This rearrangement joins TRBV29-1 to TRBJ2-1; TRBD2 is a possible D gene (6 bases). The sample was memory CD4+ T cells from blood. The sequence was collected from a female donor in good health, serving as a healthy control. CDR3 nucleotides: TGCAGCGTTGCCCGGGAGAGTGGGAATGAGCAGTTCTTC. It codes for CSVARESGNEQFF.